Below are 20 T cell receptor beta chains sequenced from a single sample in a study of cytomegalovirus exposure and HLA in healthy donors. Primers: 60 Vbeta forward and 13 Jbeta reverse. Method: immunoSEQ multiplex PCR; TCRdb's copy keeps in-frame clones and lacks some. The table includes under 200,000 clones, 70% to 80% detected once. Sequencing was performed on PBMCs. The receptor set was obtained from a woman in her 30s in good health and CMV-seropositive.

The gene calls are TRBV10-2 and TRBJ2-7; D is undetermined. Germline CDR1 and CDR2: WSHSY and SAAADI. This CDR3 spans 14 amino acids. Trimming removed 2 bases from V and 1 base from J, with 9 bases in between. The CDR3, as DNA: TGCGCCAGCAGTGAGGGAGTCGGATCCTACGAGCAGTACTTC. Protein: CASSEGVGSYEQYF.

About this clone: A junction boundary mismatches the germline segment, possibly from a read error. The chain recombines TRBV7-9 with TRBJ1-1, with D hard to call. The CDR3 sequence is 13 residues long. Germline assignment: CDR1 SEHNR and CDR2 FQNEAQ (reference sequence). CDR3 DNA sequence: TGTTCCAGCAGCTTAGGTGAGGGCCCTGAAGCTTTCTTT. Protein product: CSSSLGEGPEAFF.

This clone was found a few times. The CDR3 is CASSLSRQGTGAEQYF. The CDR3 coding sequence is TGCGCCAGCAGCCTGTCCCGACAGGGCACCGGGGCCGAGCAGTACTTC. The chain recombines TRBV4-3 with TRBJ2-7; 7 bases line up with TRBD1. This CDR3 has 16 residues. Per the germline V gene, CDR1 is LGHNA and CDR2 is YSLEER. V was clipped by 4 bases and J by 6 bases; unmatched bases: 15.

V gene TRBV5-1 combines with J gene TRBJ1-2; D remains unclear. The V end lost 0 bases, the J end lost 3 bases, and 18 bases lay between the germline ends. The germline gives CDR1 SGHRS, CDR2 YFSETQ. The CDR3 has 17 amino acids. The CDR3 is CASSLEPGGARDYGYTF. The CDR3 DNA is TGCGCCAGCAGCTTGGAACCTGGTGGTGCGCGGGACTATGGCTACACCTTC. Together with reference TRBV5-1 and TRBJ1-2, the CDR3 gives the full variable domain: KAGVTQTPRYLIKTRGQQVTLSCSPISGHRSVSWYQQTPGQGLQFLFEYFSETQRNKGNFPGRFSGRQFSNSRSEMNVSTLELGDSALYLCASSLEPGGARDYGYTFGSGTRLTVV.

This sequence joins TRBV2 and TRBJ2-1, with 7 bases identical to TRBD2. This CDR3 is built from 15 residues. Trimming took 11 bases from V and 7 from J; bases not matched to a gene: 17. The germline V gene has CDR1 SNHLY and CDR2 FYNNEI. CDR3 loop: CAASDTPGRGNEQFF. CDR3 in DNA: TGTGCCGCTAGCGACACCCCAGGGAGGGGAAATGAGCAGTTCTTC. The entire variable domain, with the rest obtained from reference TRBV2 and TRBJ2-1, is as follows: EPEVTQTPSHQVTQMGQEVILRCVPISNHLYFYWYRQILGQKVEFLVSFYNNEISEKSEIFDDQFSVERPDGSNFTLKIRSTKLEDSAMYFCAASDTPGRGNEQFFGPGTRLTVL.

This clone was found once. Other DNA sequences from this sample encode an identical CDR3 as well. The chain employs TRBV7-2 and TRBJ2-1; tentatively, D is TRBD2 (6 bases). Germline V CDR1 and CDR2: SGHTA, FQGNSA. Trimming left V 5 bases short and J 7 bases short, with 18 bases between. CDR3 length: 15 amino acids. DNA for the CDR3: TGTGCCAGCAGCAGCGGGCAGCCCGGGGGTAATGAGCAGTTCTTC. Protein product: CASSSGQPGGNEQFF.

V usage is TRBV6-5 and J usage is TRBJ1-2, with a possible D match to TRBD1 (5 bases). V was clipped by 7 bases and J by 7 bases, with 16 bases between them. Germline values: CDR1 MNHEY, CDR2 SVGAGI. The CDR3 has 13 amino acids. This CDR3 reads CASTPSGDSGYTF. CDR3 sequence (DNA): TGTGCCAGCACTCCCTCCGGGGACTCTGGCTACACCTTC.

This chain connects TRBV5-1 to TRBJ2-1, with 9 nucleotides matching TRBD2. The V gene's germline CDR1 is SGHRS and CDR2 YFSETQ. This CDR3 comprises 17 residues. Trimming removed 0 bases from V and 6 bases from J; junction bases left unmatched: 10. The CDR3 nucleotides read TGCGCCAGCAGCTTGGCCCCGGGGGCGGGGGGGCTCAATGAGCAGTTCTTC. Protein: CASSLAPGAGGLNEQFF.

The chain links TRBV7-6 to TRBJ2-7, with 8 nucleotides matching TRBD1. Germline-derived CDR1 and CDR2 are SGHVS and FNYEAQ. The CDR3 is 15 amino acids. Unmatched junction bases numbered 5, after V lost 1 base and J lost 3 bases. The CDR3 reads CASSLEGQANYEQYF. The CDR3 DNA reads TGTGCCAGCAGCTTAGAGGGACAGGCAAACTACGAGCAGTACTTC.

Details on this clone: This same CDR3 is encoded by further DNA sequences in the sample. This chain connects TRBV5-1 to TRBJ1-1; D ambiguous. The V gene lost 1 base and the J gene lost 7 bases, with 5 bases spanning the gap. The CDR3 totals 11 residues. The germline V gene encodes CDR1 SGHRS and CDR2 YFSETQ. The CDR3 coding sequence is TGCGCCAGCAGCTTGACGGGTGAAGCTTTCTTT. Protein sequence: CASSLTGEAFF. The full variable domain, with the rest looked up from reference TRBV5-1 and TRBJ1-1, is KAGVTQTPRYLIKTRGQQVTLSCSPISGHRSVSWYQQTPGQGLQFLFEYFSETQRNKGNFPGRFSGRQFSNSRSEMNVSTLELGDSALYLCASSLTGEAFFGQGTRLTVV.

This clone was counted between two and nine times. CDR3 amino acids: CASSLTVTYNEQFF. The CDR3 DNA is TGTGCCAGCAGCTTAACGGTTACTTACAATGAGCAGTTCTTC. V usage is TRBV7-2 and J usage is TRBJ2-1, with no clear D. Germline values: CDR1 SGHTA, CDR2 FQGNSA. The CDR3 is 14 amino acids. The V gene lost 2 bases and the J gene lost 4 bases, with 9 bases spanning the gap.

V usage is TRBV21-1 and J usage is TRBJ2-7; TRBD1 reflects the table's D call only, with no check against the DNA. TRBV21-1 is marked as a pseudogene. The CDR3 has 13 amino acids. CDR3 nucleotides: TGTGCCAGCAGCAAAGAGGGGCCCTACGAGCAGTACTTC. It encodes CASSKEGPYEQYF.

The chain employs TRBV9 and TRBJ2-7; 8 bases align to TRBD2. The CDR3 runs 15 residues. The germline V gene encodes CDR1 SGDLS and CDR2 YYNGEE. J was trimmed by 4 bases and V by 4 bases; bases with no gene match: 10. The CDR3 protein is CASSFSGTGEYEQYF. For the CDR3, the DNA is TGTGCCAGCAGCTTTAGCGGGACGGGCGAATACGAGCAGTACTTC.

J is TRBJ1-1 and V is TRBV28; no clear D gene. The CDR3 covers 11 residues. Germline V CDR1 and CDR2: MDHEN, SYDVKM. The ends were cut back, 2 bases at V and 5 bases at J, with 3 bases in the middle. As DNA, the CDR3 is TGTGCCAGCAGTTTACCGACTGAAGCTTTCTTT. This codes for CASSLPTEAFF.

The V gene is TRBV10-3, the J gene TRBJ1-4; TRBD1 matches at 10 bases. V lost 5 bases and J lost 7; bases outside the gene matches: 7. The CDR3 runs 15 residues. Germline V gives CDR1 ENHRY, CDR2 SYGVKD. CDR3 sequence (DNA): TGTGCCATCAGTCAGATGACAGGGGGCAGTGAAAAACTGTTTTTT. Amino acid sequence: CAISQMTGGSEKLFF.

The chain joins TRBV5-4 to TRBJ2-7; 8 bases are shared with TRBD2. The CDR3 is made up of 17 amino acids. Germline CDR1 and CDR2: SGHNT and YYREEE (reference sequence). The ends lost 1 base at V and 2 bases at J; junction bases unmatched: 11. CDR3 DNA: TGTGCCAGCAGCTTGTCGGTAGGAGCGGGAGTCCCCTACGAGCAGTACTTC. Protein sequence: CASSLSVGAGVPYEQYF.

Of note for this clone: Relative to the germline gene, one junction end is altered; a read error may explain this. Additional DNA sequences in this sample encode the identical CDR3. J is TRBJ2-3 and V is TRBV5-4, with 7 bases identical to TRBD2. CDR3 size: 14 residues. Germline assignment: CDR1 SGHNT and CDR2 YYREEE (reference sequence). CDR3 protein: CASSLLTSTDTQYF. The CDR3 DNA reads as TGTGCCAGCAGCTTACTGACTAGCACGGATACGCAGTATTTT.

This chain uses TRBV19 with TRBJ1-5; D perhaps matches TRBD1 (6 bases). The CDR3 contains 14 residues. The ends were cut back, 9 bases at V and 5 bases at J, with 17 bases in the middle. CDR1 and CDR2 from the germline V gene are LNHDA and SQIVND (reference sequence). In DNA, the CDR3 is TGTGCCAGCCACAGGGATCGCGGTGATCAGCCCCAGCATTTT. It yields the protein CASHRDRGDQPQHF.

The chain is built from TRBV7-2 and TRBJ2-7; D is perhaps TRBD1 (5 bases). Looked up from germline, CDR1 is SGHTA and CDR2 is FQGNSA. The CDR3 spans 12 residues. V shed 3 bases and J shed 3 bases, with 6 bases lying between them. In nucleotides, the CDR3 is TGTGCCAGCAGCTTCCAGGGCTACGAGCAGTACTTC. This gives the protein CASSFQGYEQYF.

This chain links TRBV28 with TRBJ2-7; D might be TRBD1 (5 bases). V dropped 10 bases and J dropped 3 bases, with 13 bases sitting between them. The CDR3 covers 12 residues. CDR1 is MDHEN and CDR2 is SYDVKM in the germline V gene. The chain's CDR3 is CATEDSHYEQYF. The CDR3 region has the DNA TGTGCCACCGAAGACAGCCACTACGAGCAGTACTTC.